The 13 T cell receptor beta chains listed next were all sequenced from one sample in a study of cytomegalovirus exposure and HLA in healthy donors. PCR involved 60 Vbeta and 13 Jbeta primers. Generated by immunoSEQ multiplex PCR, the TCRdb table keeps only in-frame clones and is missing some. The table shows around 200,000 clones, with more than 85% occurring only once. The sequenced material came from PBMCs. Source of these receptors: a woman under 30 in good health and CMV-seronegative.

The V call is TRBV15, the J call TRBJ1-4; TRBD1 agrees at 7 bases. Germline-derived CDR1 and CDR2 are LNHNV and YYDKDF (reference sequence). V lost 0 bases, J lost 8 bases, and 6 bases stayed unmatched. The CDR3 runs to 15 residues. For the CDR3, the DNA is TGTGCCACCAGCAGAGATGCGCCAGGGGGGGAAAAACTGTTTTTT. Its translation: CATSRDAPGGEKLFF. The full variable domain, its missing parts supplied by reference TRBV15 and TRBJ1-4, is DAMVIQNPRYQVTQFGKPVTLSCSQTLNHNVMYWYQQKSSQAPKLLFHYYDKDFNNEADTPDNFQSRRPNTSFCFLDIRSPGLGDTAMYLCATSRDAPGGEKLFFGSGTQLSVL.

This chain connects TRBV7-9 to TRBJ1-5, with 9 positions matching TRBD1. CDR1 is SEHNR and CDR2 is FQNEAQ in the germline V gene (reference sequence). There are 16 residues in the CDR3. Trimming removed 3 bases from V and 6 bases from J; junction bases left unmatched: 9. The CDR3 bases are TGTGCCAGCAGCTTCGGAACCCGGGACAGGGTTCAGCCCCAGCATTTT. Its translation is CASSFGTRDRVQPQHF.

The J gene is TRBJ1-1, the V gene TRBV27, with 8 bases fitting TRBD1. The junction had 9 bases not matched to a gene; V was cut back by 3 bases and J by 6 bases. Germline loops: CDR1 MNHEY, CDR2 SMNVEV (reference sequence). This CDR3 region has 15 residues. The CDR3, as DNA: TGTGCCAGCAGTTTCCTTGGACAGGGAAATTCTGAAGCTTTCTTT. It codes for CASSFLGQGNSEAFF.

This sequence joins TRBV6-1 and TRBJ2-5, with TRBD2 identical over 7 bases. Per germline, CDR1 MNHNS and CDR2 SASEGT. V was pared by 6 bases and J by 3 bases, with 7 bases of the junction left unmatched. The CDR3 is 14 amino acids. CDR3 DNA sequence: TGTGCCAGCAGCCGAACCAGCGGGGAAGAGACCCAGTACTTC. Its translation: CASSRTSGEETQYF.

The chain has TRBV30 and TRBJ1-2; 8 bases line up with TRBD1. The trim removed 1 base at V and 8 bases at J, leaving 12 bases unmatched. CDR1 GTSNPN and CDR2 SVGIG come from the germline V gene (reference sequence). The CDR3 extends over 15 amino acids. As DNA, the CDR3 is TGTGCCTGGAGTGGCCGGGACAGGTTGACGTCCGGCTACACCTTC. Translation gives CAWSGRDRLTSGYTF.

The sample holds a few counts of this clone. V is TRBV4-1 and J is TRBJ1-1, with 10 bases that match TRBD1. Germline V CDR1 and CDR2: MGHRA, YSYEKL. Trimming took 2 bases from V and 5 from J; bases not matched to a gene: 5. This CDR3 is 15 amino acids long. In nucleotides, the CDR3 is TGCGCCAGCAGCCAAACTGGACAGGGGGAAACTGAAGCTTTCTTT. It codes for CASSQTGQGETEAFF.

The chain combines TRBV5-4 with TRBJ2-2; D call uncertain. CDR3 length: 14 amino acids. CDR1 and CDR2 from the germline V gene are SGHNT and YYREEE (reference sequence). The V and J ends lost 3 bases and 4 bases respectively, with 10 bases between them. The CDR3 protein is CASSSLQITGELFF. The CDR3 DNA follows: TGTGCCAGCAGCTCTCTACAGATCACCGGGGAGCTGTTTTTT.

The chain joins TRBV5-1 to TRBJ2-3, with D unclear. Germline V CDR1 and CDR2: SGHRS, YFSETQ. V lost 2 bases to trimming and J lost 0 bases, with 10 bases between them. The CDR3 covers 15 residues. The CDR3 loop reads CASSLNFPSTDTQYF. As DNA, the CDR3 is TGCGCCAGCAGCTTAAACTTTCCTAGCACAGATACGCAGTATTTT.

The gene calls are TRBV7-9 and TRBJ1-2; a weak D match, TRBD1 (5 bases). V lost 5 bases to trimming and J lost 4 bases, with 11 bases between them. Germline V gives CDR1 SEHNR, CDR2 FQNEAQ (reference sequence). This CDR3 is 13 amino acids long. In nucleotides, the CDR3 is TGTGCCAGCAGCCCAGCGGGGGGCTATGGCTACACCTTC. This translates into CASSPAGGYGYTF.

This clone was counted a single time. V usage is TRBV19 and J usage is TRBJ2-7; TRBD2 agrees at 7 bases. Trimming at V came to 0 bases and at J to 4 bases, leaving 9 bases not matched to a gene. Germline CDR1 and CDR2: LNHDA and SQIVND (reference sequence). This CDR3 has 16 amino acids. DNA of the CDR3: TGTGCCAGTAGTATAGACCCGCCGGGGACTACTTACGAGCAGTACTTC. Translated: CASSIDPPGTTYEQYF.

The rearrangement joins TRBV5-6 to TRBJ1-2; 8 nucleotides line up with TRBD1. Losses at the gene ends were 3 bases for V and 14 bases for J; bases not matched to a gene: 6. Germline V CDR1 and CDR2: SGHDT, YYEEEE. This CDR3 has 11 residues. The CDR3 coding sequence is TGTGCCAGCAGCTCGGGGACAGGCCAAACCTTC. This translates into CASSSGTGQTF.

This sequence joins TRBV7-9 and TRBJ2-2; weak D call: TRBD1 (6 bases). The CDR3 spans 17 residues. Trimming left V 5 bases short and J 1 base short, with 17 bases between. Germline CDR1 and CDR2: SEHNR and FQNEAQ (reference sequence). CDR3 DNA sequence: TGTGCCAGCAGCCCACGCGACGGGACATTGAACACCGGGGAGCTGTTTTTT. It is translated as CASSPRDGTLNTGELFF.

This sequence joins TRBV14 and TRBJ1-2; TRBD1 aligns across 7 bases. The germline gives CDR1 SGHDN, CDR2 FVKESK. The CDR3 totals 14 residues. V lost 4 bases, J lost 2 bases, and 4 bases stayed unmatched. The CDR3 coding sequence is TGTGCCAGCAGCCCGGACAGGCTCAACTATGGCTACACCTTC. Amino acids: CASSPDRLNYGYTF.